What follows is one T cell receptor (beta chain) and its context. Antigen unknown. The entry originates in a study of monozygotic twins with cystic fibrosis. Across the whole study: Library input was three micrograms of fragmented DNA, with 15 PCR cycles. General study points: Monozygotic CF twins shared more identical nucleotide clonotypes than unrelated patients. Low clonality (median around 0.0095) suggested a mostly naive repertoire.

The table came from immunoSEQ multiplex PCR; TCRdb's copy has only in-frame clones and leaves some out. The sample yields about 20,000 clones, around 96% seen once. This CDR3 has 14 amino acids. After removal of 4 bases from V and 4 bases from J, the junction contained 2 bases not matched to a gene. Per germline, CDR1 SGHTA and CDR2 FQGNSA. The sample consisted of blood. The genes are TRBV7-2 and TRBJ1-5; 9 nucleotides line up with TRBD1. This receptor was obtained from a girl aged 2-10 years with cystic fibrosis. The CDR3: CASSYGQGNQPQHF. The DNA of the CDR3 is TGTGCCAGCAGCTATGGACAGGGGAATCAGCCCCAGCATTTT.